This T cell receptor beta chain was profiled in a study of naive and memory T cell subsets. Adult healthy volunteers gave 2.5 ml peripheral blood for whole-blood RNA. This clonotype was counted at least ten times. Alpha and beta constant region primers primed reverse transcription for blood and skin samples. One entry per CDR3 protein, called by TCRdb with MiXCR from the 5' RACE reads. The repertoire includes tens of thousands of distinct CDR3 sequences, around 4.2% of them detected once, and 7% to 10% sits in the top ten. The source of this sequence is a male donor in good health.

CDR3 bases: TGTGCCAGCAGAGACGACAGGGTGCATGAGCAGTTCTTC. It translates to CASRDDRVHEQFF. This chain links TRBV2 with TRBJ2-1; 7 positions match TRBD1. The CDR3 runs 13 residues. Trimming took 6 bases from V and 8 from J; bases not matched to a gene: 7. The germline V gene has CDR1 SNHLY and CDR2 FYNNEI.